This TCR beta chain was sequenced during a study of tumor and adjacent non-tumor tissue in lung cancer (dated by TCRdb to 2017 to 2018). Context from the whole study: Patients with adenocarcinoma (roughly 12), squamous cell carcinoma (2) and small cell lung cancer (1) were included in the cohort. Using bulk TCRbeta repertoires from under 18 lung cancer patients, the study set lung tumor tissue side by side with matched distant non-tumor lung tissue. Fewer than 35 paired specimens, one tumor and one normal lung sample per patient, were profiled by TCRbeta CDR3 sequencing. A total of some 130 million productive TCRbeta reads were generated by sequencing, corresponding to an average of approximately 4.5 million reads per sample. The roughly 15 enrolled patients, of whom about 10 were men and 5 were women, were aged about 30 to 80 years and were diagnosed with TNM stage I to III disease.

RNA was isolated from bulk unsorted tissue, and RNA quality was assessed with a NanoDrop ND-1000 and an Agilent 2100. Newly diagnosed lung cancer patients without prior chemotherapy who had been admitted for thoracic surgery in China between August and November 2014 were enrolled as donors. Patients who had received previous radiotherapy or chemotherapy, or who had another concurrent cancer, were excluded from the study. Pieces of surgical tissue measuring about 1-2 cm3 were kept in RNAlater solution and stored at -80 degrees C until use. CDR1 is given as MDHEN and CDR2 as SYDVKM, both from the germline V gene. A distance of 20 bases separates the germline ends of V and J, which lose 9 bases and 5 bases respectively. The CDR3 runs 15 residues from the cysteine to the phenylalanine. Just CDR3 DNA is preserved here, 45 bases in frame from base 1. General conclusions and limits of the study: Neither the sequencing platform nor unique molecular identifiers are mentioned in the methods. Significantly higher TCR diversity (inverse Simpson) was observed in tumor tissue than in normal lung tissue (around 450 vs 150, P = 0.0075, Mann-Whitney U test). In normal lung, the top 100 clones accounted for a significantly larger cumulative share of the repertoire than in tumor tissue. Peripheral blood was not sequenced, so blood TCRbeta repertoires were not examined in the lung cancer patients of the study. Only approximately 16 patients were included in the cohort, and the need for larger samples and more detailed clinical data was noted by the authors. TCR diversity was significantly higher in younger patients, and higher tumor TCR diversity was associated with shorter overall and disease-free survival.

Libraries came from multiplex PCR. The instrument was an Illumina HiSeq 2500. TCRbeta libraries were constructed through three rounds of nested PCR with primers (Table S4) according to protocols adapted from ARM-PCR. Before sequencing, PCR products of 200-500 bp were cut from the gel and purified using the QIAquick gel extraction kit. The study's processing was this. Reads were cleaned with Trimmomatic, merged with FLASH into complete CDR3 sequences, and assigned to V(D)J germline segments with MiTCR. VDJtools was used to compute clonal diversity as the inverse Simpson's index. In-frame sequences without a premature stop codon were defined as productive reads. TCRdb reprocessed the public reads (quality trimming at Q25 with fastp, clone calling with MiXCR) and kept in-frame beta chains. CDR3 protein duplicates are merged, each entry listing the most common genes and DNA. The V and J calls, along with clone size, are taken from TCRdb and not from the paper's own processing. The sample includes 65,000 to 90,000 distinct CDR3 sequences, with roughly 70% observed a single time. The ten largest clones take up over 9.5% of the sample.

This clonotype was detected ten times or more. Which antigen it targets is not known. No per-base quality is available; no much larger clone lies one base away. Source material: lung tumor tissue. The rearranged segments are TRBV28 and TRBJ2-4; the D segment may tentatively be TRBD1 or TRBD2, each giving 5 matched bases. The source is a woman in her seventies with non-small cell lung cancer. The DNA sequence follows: TGTGCCAGTTCGAATGGGGGAATGGGGGAAAACATTCAGTACTTC. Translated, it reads CASSNGGMGENIQYF.